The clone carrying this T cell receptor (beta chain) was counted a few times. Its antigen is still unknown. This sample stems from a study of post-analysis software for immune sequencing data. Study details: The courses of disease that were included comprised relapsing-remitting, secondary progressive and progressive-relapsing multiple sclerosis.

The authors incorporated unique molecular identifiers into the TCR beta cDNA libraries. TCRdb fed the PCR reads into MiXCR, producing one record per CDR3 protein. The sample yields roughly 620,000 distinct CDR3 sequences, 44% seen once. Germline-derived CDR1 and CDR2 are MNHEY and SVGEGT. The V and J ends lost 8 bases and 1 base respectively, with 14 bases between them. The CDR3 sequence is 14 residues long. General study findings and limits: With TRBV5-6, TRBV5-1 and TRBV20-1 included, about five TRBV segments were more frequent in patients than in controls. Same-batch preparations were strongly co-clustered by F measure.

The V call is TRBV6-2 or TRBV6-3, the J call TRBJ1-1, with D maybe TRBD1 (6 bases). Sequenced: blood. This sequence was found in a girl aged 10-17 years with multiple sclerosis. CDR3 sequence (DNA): TGTGCCAGCTCACCCCTGGGACAGAACACTGAAGCTTTCTTT. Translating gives CASSPLGQNTEAFF.